Listed below are T cell receptor beta chains from one sample, sequenced in a study of cytomegalovirus exposure and HLA in healthy donors. The repertoire was sequenced with immunoSEQ multiplex PCR; TCRdb's copy has only in-frame clones and lacks some. The sample has some 120,000 clones; the top ten hold around 3.9%. The specimen was PBMCs. The receptors shown here come from a man aged 18 to 30 in good health and CMV-seronegative. CDR3s include the opening cysteine and the closing phenylalanine or tryptophan. The order of the fields is V gene, CDR3 length, J gene, D gene, CDR3 protein, CDR3 DNA. A D gene is named only where the DNA matches it firmly.

>TRBV18|15|TRBJ2-5|TRBD1
CASSPGTGDQETQYF
TGTGCCAGCTCACCGGGGACAGGGGACCAAGAGACCCAGTACTTC
>TRBV7-6|15|TRBJ2-3|NA
CASSLVLAGGDTQYF
TGTGCCAGCAGCTTAGTACTAGCTGGCGGAGATACGCAGTATTTT
>TRBV25-1|15|TRBJ1-6|NA
CASSDNTGVNSPLHF
TGTGCCAGCAGTGATAATACGGGGGTCAATTCACCCCTCCACTTT
>TRBV9|13|TRBJ1-2|TRBD1
CASSQQGNYGYTF
TGTGCCAGCAGCCAACAGGGGAACTATGGCTACACCTTC
>TRBV18|13|TRBJ2-1|NA
CASSPPVGGEQFF
TGTGCCAGCTCACCACCGGTCGGAGGTGAGCAGTTCTTC
>TRBV7-8|16|TRBJ1-3|TRBD1
CASSPGTALSGNTIYF
TGTGCCAGCAGCCCCGGGACAGCCCTATCTGGAAACACCATATATTTT
>TRBV5-1|19|TRBJ1-2|TRBD1
CASSLVSRDREAGDYGYTF
TGCGCCAGCAGCTTGGTCAGTCGAGACAGGGAGGCCGGAGACTATGGCTACACCTTC
>TRBV4-1|16|TRBJ1-6|NA
CASSHSVSSYNSPLHF
TGCGCCAGCAGCCATAGCGTAAGCTCCTATAATTCACCCCTCCACTTT
>TRBV15|15|TRBJ2-1|TRBD2
CATSRETSGSNEQFF
TGTGCCACCAGCAGGGAGACTAGCGGGAGTAATGAGCAGTTCTTC
>TRBV5-1|17|TRBJ2-5|TRBD2
CASSLPGRARRQETQYF
TGCGCCAGCAGCCTGCCGGGGAGGGCGCGGAGGCAAGAGACCCAGTACTTC
>TRBV6-1|13|TRBJ2-7|TRBD1
CAISDRGVYEQYF
TGTGCCATCTCGGACAGGGGTGTATACGAGCAGTACTTC
>TRBV7-6|16|TRBJ1-1|TRBD1
CASSFTDRVLNTEAFF
TGTGCCAGCAGCTTCACCGACAGGGTCTTGAACACTGAAGCTTTCTTT
>TRBV7-2|13|TRBJ2-5|NA
CASSFGPQETQYF
TGTGCCAGCAGCTTTGGGCCTCAAGAGACCCAGTACTTC
>TRBV6-1|13|TRBJ1-2|TRBD1
CASSETGGYGYTF
TGTGCCAGCAGTGAAACAGGGGGATATGGCTACACCTTC
>TRBV5-6|14|TRBJ2-3|NA
CASSSEGTTDTQYF
TGTGCCAGCAGCTCGGAGGGTACCACAGATACGCAGTATTTT
>TRBV11-2|12|TRBJ2-7|NA
CASSLSGYEQYF
TGTGCCAGCAGCCTGAGCGGTTACGAGCAGTACTTC
>TRBV27|15|TRBJ1-6|NA
CASSLPGAYNSPLHF
TGTGCCAGCAGTTTACCAGGGGCATATAATTCACCCCTCCACTTT
>TRBV6-4|15|TRBJ2-1|TRBD2
CASSNGTSGGDEQFF
TGTGCCAGCAGTAATGGGACTAGCGGGGGTGATGAGCAGTTCTTC
>TRBV27|15|TRBJ1-1|NA
CASSFLGFRGSGAFF
TGTGCCAGCAGTTTCCTTGGCTTTCGAGGCTCGGGAGCTTTCTTT
>TRBV28|20|TRBJ2-1|TRBD2
CASGSGRFLSERGDYNEQFF
TGTGCCAGCGGATCTGGACGTTTTTTGAGCGAGCGGGGGGACTACAATGAGCAGTTCTTC
>TRBV25-1|12|TRBJ2-7|NA
CASSVRSYEQYF
TGTGCCAGCAGTGTCCGGTCCTACGAGCAGTACTTC
>TRBV18|16|TRBJ2-2|TRBD2
CASSPLGLAGTGELFF
TGTGCCAGCTCACCACTCGGACTAGCGGGCACCGGGGAGCTGTTTTTT
>TRBV6-1|15|TRBJ2-3|TRBD1
CASSMTGSFTDTQYF
TGTGCCAGCAGTATGACAGGGTCCTTTACAGATACGCAGTATTTT
>TRBV6-6|15|TRBJ1-2|TRBD1
CASSYEGQANYGYTF
TGTGCCAGCAGTTATGAAGGACAGGCAAACTATGGCTACACCTTC
>TRBV19|15|TRBJ2-5|NA
CASSIDLGVQEAQYF
TGTGCCAGTAGTATAGATCTAGGGGTTCAAGAGGCCCAGTACTTC
>TRBV5-1|13|TRBJ2-5|NA
CASSFTSVETQYF
TGCGCCAGCAGCTTCACTAGTGTAGAGACCCAGTACTTC
>TRBV13|15|TRBJ1-3|TRBD1
CASSYGTGVSDTIYF
TGTGCCAGCAGCTACGGGACAGGGGTTTCGGACACCATATATTTT
>TRBV16|14|TRBJ1-1|TRBD1
CASSSKQGAAEAFF
TGTGCCAGCAGCTCGAAACAGGGGGCCGCTGAAGCTTTCTTT
>TRBV5-4|14|TRBJ2-7|TRBD2
CASSPRTRAYEQYF
TGTGCCAGCAGCCCAAGGACTAGAGCCTACGAGCAGTACTTC
>TRBV6-5|16|TRBJ2-5|TRBD2
CASSYSGTSGAETQYF
TGTGCCAGCAGTTACTCGGGGACTAGCGGGGCAGAGACCCAGTACTTC
>TRBV7-2|18|TRBJ1-1|NA
CASSPPGGGRPLGTEAFF
TGTGCCAGCAGCCCTCCGGGGGGGGGCCGACCTTTAGGCACTGAAGCTTTCTTT
>TRBV4-1|13|TRBJ2-7|TRBD1
CASSPTGAYEQYF
TGCGCCAGCAGCCCGACAGGGGCCTACGAGCAGTACTTC
>TRBV4-1|15|TRBJ1-4|NA
CASSQDGSGPEKLFF
TGCGCCAGCAGCCAAGATGGTTCAGGGCCAGAAAAACTGTTTTTT
>TRBV4-1|14|TRBJ1-5|NA
CASSQDGPNQPQHF
TGCGCCAGCAGCCAAGACGGTCCAAATCAGCCCCAGCATTTT
>TRBV30|14|TRBJ1-1|NA
CAWSVSGNLLEAFF
TGTGCCTGGAGTGTTTCAGGGAATCTGCTAGAAGCTTTCTTT
>TRBV2|16|TRBJ2-1|TRBD2
CASSEERAGRDNEQFF
TGTGCCAGCAGTGAAGAGAGGGCAGGGAGGGACAATGAGCAGTTCTTC
>TRBV27|16|TRBJ1-6|TRBD1
CASSLFQGQVNSPLHF
TGTGCCAGCAGTTTATTCCAGGGACAGGTGAATTCACCCCTCCACTTT